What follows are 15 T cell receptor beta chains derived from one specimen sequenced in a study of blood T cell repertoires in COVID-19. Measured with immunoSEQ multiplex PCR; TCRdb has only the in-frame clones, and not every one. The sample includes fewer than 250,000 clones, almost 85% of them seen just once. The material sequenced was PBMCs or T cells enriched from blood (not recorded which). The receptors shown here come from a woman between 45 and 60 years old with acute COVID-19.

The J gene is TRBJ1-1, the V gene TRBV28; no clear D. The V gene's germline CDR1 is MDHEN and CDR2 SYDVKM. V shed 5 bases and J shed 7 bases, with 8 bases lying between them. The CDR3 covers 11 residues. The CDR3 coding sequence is TGTGCCAGCAGTCTCGCCGGTGAAGCTTTCTTT. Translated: CASSLAGEAFF.

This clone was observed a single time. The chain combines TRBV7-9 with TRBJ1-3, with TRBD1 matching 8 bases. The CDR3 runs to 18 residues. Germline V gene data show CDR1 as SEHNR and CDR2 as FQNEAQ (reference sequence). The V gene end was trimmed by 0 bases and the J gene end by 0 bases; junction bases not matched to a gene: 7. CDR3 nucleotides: TGTGCCAGCAGCTTAGCGTGGGGACAGGTCAACTCTGGAAACACCATATATTTT. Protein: CASSLAWGQVNSGNTIYF.

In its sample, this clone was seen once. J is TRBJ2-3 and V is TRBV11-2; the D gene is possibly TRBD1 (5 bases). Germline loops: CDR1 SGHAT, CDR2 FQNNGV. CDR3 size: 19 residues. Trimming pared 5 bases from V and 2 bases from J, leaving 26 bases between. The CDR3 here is CASSLSSGSQWAATDTQYF. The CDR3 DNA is TGTGCCAGCAGCCTGTCTTCAGGGTCACAGTGGGCCGCCACAGATACGCAGTATTTT.

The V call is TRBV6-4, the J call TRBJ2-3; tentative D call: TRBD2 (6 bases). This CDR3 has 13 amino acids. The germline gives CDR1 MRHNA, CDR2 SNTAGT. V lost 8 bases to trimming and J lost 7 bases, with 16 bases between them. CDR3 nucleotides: TGTGCCAGCTCCGGGGGAGAGTGGAATACGCAGTATTTT. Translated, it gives CASSGGEWNTQYF.

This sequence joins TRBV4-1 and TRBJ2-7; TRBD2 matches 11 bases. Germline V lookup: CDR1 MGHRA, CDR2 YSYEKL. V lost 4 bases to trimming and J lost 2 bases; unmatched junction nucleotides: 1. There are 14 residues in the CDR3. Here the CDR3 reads CASSLTSGAYEQYF. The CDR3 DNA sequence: TGCGCCAGCAGCCTGACTAGCGGGGCCTACGAGCAGTACTTC.

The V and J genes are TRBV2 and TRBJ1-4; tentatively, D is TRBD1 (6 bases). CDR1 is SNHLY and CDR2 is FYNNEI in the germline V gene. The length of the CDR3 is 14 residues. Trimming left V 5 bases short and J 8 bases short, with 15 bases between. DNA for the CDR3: TGTGCCAGCAGTCCGGACAGAGTGTGGGAAAAACTGTTTTTT. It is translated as CASSPDRVWEKLFF.

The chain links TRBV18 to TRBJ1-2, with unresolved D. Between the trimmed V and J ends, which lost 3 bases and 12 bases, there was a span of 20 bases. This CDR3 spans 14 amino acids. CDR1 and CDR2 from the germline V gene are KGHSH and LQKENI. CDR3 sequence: CASSPYVGQAVNTF. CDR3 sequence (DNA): TGTGCCAGCTCACCTTATGTGGGTCAGGCCGTAAACACCTTC.

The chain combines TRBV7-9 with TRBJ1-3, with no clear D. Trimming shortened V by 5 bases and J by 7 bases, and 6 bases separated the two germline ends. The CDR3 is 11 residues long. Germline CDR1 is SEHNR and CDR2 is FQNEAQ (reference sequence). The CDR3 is CASSPQNTIYF. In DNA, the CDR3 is TGTGCCAGCAGCCCCCAGAACACCATATATTTT.

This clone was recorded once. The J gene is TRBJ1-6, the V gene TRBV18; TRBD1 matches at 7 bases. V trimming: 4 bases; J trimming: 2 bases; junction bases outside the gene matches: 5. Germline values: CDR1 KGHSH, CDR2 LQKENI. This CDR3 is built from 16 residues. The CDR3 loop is CASSLDRVPYNSPLHF. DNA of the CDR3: TGTGCCAGCTCACTTGACAGGGTGCCCTATAATTCACCCCTCCACTTT.

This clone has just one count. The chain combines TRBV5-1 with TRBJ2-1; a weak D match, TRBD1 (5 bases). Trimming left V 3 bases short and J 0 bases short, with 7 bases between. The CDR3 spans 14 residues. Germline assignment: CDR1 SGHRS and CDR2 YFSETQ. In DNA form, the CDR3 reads TGCGCCAGCAGCTCGACAGTCTCCTACAATGAGCAGTTCTTC. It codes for CASSSTVSYNEQFF.

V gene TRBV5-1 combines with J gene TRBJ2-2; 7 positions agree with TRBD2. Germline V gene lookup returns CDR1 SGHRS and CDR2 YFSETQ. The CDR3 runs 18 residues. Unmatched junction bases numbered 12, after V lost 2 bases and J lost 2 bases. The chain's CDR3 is CASSFAGTTRLNTGELFF. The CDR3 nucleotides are TGCGCCAGCAGCTTCGCCGGGACTACCCGACTTAACACCGGGGAGCTGTTTTTT.

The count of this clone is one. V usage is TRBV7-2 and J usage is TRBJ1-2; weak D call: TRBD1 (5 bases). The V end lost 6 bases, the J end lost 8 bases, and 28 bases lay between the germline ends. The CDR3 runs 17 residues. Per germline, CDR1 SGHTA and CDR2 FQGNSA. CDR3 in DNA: TGTGCCAGCAGTTTTTTCCTCTCCTTGACAGACAGAGAGGGCTACACCTTC. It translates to CASSFFLSLTDREGYTF.

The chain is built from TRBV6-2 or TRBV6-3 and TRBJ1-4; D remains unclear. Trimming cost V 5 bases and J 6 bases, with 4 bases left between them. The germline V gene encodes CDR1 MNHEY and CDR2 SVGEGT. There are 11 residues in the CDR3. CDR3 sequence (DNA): TGTGCCAGCAGTCGTGATGAAAAACTGTTTTTT. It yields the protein CASSRDEKLFF.

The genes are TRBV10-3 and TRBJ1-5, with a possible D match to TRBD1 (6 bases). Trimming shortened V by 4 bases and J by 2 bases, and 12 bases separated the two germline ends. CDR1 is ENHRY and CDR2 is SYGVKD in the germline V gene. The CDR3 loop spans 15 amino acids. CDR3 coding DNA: TGTGCCATCAGTGGTTCAGGGGTCCGCAATCAGCCCCAGCATTTT. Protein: CAISGSGVRNQPQHF.

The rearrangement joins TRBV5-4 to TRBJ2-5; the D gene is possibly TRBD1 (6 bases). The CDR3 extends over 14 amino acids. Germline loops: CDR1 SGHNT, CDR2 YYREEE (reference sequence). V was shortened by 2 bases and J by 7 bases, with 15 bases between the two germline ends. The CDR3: CASSLNTGLGTQYF. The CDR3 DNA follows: TGTGCCAGCAGCTTAAATACAGGGTTGGGGACCCAGTACTTC.